The 6 T cell receptor beta chains given below trace back to one sample, sequenced in a study of siplizumab effects on memory and regulatory T cells (dated by TCRdb to the late 2010s). Library creation used the immunoSEQ multiplex PCR assay. Entries here come from immuneACCESS through TCRdb and include only in-frame sequences with V and J called. Some clones fail to appear in such tables; in the studies checked, an unresolved V gene covers under half of the shortfall, and the cause of the remainder is unknown. The sample yields about 19,000 clones; 44% were counted once. Of the sample, roughly 6.2% is held by the ten largest clones. Mixed lymphocyte reaction cells were cocultured at 37°C for more than 5 days. These receptors' antigens are unknown. Sequenced: CFSE-low (dividing) CD4+ T cells sorted from an allogeneic mixed lymphocyte reaction. These TCRs come from a human donor in good health; the cells came from an allogeneic mixed lymphocyte reaction. Some clones in this sample may be carry-over from other donors' samples.

The V gene is TRBV6-5, the J gene TRBJ1-2; 8 positions agree with TRBD1. The CDR3 has 15 amino acids. Per the germline V gene, CDR1 is MNHEY and CDR2 is SVGAGI. V lost 6 bases, J lost 2 bases, and 8 bases stayed unmatched. CDR3 DNA sequence: TGTGCCAGCAGAAAAGGGACAGGAGAAAACTATGGCTACACCTTC. Its translation is CASRKGTGENYGYTF.

The rearrangement joins TRBV4-1 to TRBJ2-1; 7 nucleotides align to TRBD1. This CDR3 has 14 residues. Germline assignment: CDR1 MGHRA and CDR2 YSYEKL. J was trimmed by 0 bases and V by 4 bases; bases with no gene match: 0. CDR3 protein: CASSRQGSYNEQFF. The CDR3 region has the DNA TGCGCCAGCAGCCGACAGGGCTCCTACAATGAGCAGTTCTTC.

The genes are TRBV27 and TRBJ1-6; 7 nucleotides agree with TRBD1. Trimming removed 7 bases from V and 14 bases from J; junction bases left unmatched: 17. CDR1 and CDR2 from the germline V gene are MNHEY and SMNVEV (reference sequence). CDR3 length: 15 amino acids. The CDR3 reads CASNTGGQPEFTLHF. CDR3 DNA: TGTGCCAGCAATACTGGGGGACAGCCTGAATTCACCCTCCACTTT.

This clone was seen only a few times. The V call is TRBV10-3, the J call TRBJ2-7; D uncertain. CDR3 length equals 14 residues. Germline assignment: CDR1 ENHRY and CDR2 SYGVKD. Deletions cut 3 bases from V and 0 bases from J, with 9 bases between. Written as DNA, the CDR3 is TGTGCCATCAGTGACTCAGTGAGCTCCTACGAGCAGTACTTC. Its protein product is CAISDSVSSYEQYF.

The chain joins TRBV6-1 to TRBJ1-5, with 8 bases fitting TRBD1. The CDR3 runs 14 residues. The V gene's germline CDR1 is MNHNS and CDR2 SASEGT. V dropped 7 bases and J dropped 1; count of bases not matched to a gene: 3. The CDR3 protein is CASKRQGSNQPQHF. For the CDR3, the DNA is TGTGCCAGCAAAAGACAGGGGAGCAATCAGCCCCAGCATTTT.

The rearrangement uses TRBV30 and TRBJ2-5; D is perhaps TRBD2 (6 bases). In germline, CDR1 is GTSNPN, CDR2 SVGIG (reference sequence). This CDR3 is 14 amino acids long. V was clipped by 5 bases and J by 9 bases, with 22 bases between them. The CDR3 is CAWAAGTVKLAQYF. CDR3 DNA sequence: TGTGCCTGGGCTGCCGGGACTGTAAAATTGGCCCAGTACTTC.